Each of the 21 T cell receptor beta chains below was sequenced from the same sample in a study of regulatory T cells in long-lasting Graves disease. Sequencing libraries for TCR beta were prepared with iRepertoire HTBI primers and Arm-PCR of CDR3 regions. TCRdb called the multiplex PCR reads again in MiXCR, with one record for every CDR3 protein. The table lists approximately 400,000 distinct CDR3 sequences, 23% of them singletons, with approximately 26% in the top ten. This sample's time point: persistent/refractory GD, antithyroid drugs over 5 years with positive TRAb. Extracted RNA from PBMCs served as the source of the TCR library. The sequencing here drew on peripheral blood mononuclear cells (PBMCs), taken when the disease was refractory, from a patient treated with antithyroid drugs. The receptors were gathered from a female donor with Graves disease.

This clonotype was found a few times. The rearrangement links TRBV27 to TRBJ2-7, with unresolved D. Germline-derived CDR1 and CDR2 are MNHEY and SMNVEV (reference sequence). V was pared by 1 base and J by 1 base, with 5 bases between. CDR3 length equals 13 residues. The CDR3 protein is CASSLLQSYEQYF. The CDR3 DNA follows: TGTGCCAGCAGTTTATTACAGTCCTACGAGCAGTACTTC.

The V and J genes are TRBV19 and TRBJ2-6, with 12 nucleotides matching TRBD1. The junction had 6 bases not matched to a gene; V was cut back by 6 bases and J by 0 bases. The CDR3 sequence is 18 residues long. From germline, CDR1 is LNHDA and CDR2 SQIVND (reference sequence). CDR3 sequence reads: CASSSGTGGLSGANVLTF. CDR3 DNA: TGTGCCAGTAGCTCCGGGACAGGGGGCCTCTCTGGGGCCAACGTCCTGACTTTC.

This clonotype was observed at least ten times. V gene TRBV27 combines with J gene TRBJ2-5, with D possibly matching TRBD1 (5 bases). V gave up 3 bases and J gave up 1 base, with 9 bases separating them. The CDR3 runs to 14 residues. Germline V gene sequence: CDR1 MNHEY, CDR2 SMNVEV (reference sequence). The CDR3 sequence is CASSFLGPQETQYF. The CDR3 DNA follows: TGTGCCAGCAGTTTCTTGGGGCCCCAAGAGACCCAGTACTTC.

This clonotype was recorded a few times. This sequence joins TRBV25-1 and TRBJ1-6; tentatively, D is TRBD1 (6 bases). Trimming removed 2 bases at V and 3 bases at J, with 14 bases between. The CDR3 consists of 17 residues. Germline CDR1 is MGHDK and CDR2 is SYGVNS. The CDR3 here is CASSEHSGQGYNSPLHF. CDR3 bases: TGTGCCAGCAGTGAACATTCGGGACAAGGCTATAATTCACCCCTCCACTTT.

This clonotype was counted a few times. CDR3 sequence: CASSASGRAYNEQFF. In DNA form, the CDR3 reads TGTGCCAGCAGTGCTAGCGGGAGGGCCTACAATGAGCAGTTCTTC. The rearrangement joins TRBV2 to TRBJ2-1; the match to TRBD2 covers 12 bases. Germline CDR1 is SNHLY and CDR2 is FYNNEI. The junction had 0 bases not matched to a gene; V was cut back by 4 bases and J by 2 bases. CDR3 length: 15 residues.

This clonotype has at least ten counts. V and J are TRBV2 and TRBJ1-6; possible D gene TRBD1, 5 bases. CDR1 SNHLY and CDR2 FYNNEI come from the germline V gene. The CDR3 sequence is 15 residues long. V was clipped by 0 bases and J by 9 bases, with 12 bases between them. The CDR3 region is CASSEARGESSPLHF. The CDR3 nucleotides read TGTGCCAGCAGTGAAGCGCGGGGGGAAAGTTCACCCCTCCACTTT.

The chain has TRBV5-6 and TRBJ1-5, with 9 bases fitting TRBD1. CDR3 length: 18 amino acids. The germline CDR1 and CDR2 sequences are SGHDT and YYEEEE. V dropped 4 bases and J dropped 7; count of bases not matched to a gene: 18. CDR3 amino acids: CASSLKGTGRVSGQPQHF. The CDR3 bases are TGTGCCAGCAGCCTCAAGGGGACAGGGCGGGTGTCTGGACAGCCCCAGCATTTT.

This chain uses TRBV5-6 with TRBJ1-1; tentative D call: TRBD1 (6 bases). Trimming stripped 5 bases from V and 0 bases from J, with 14 bases between. CDR1 is SGHDT, CDR2 YYEEEE, per germline. This CDR3 comprises 15 residues. The CDR3 region has the DNA TGTGCCAGCAGGGTGGGGGCAGCCTTGAACACTGAAGCTTTCTTT. Amino acid sequence: CASRVGAALNTEAFF.

The sample holds many counts of this clonotype. This chain links TRBV18 with TRBJ2-5, with 12 bases identical to TRBD2. This CDR3 comprises 16 residues. Germline V gene sequence: CDR1 KGHSH, CDR2 LQKENI. Trimming removed 4 bases from V and 5 bases from J; junction bases left unmatched: 8. The CDR3 bases are TGTGCCAGCTCACGAAGACTAGCGGGAGACGGGGAGACCCAGTACTTC. Translated: CASSRRLAGDGETQYF.

The chain joins TRBV13 to TRBJ1-5; TRBD1 might be the D (6 bases). Trimming left V 0 bases short and J 6 bases short, with 9 bases between. The CDR3 totals 14 residues. Germline values: CDR1 PRHDT, CDR2 FYEKMQ (reference sequence). The CDR3 here is CASSLGGAAQPQHF. Here the CDR3 DNA reads TGTGCCAGCAGCTTAGGGGGGGCGGCTCAGCCCCAGCATTTT.

This clonotype was detected many times. The chain links TRBV5-4 to TRBJ1-5; possibly TRBD1 for D (6 bases). Germline CDR1 SGHNT, CDR2 YYREEE (reference sequence). The CDR3 consists of 14 residues. V dropped 3 bases and J dropped 2 bases, with 9 bases sitting between them. The CDR3: CASSWGPGNQPQHF. The CDR3 nucleotides read TGTGCCAGCAGCTGGGGGCCTGGCAATCAGCCCCAGCATTTT.

CDR3 loop: CASSIKTGTPAYEQYF. The CDR3, as DNA: TGTGCCAGTAGTATAAAAACCGGGACTCCAGCCTACGAGCAGTACTTC. The genes are TRBV19 and TRBJ2-7; possibly TRBD2 for D (6 bases). CDR1 and CDR2 (germline): LNHDA, SQIVND (reference sequence). There are 16 residues in the CDR3. V lost 2 bases and J 2 bases, leaving 16 bases between the germline ends.

The chain employs TRBV28 and TRBJ2-2; 8 bases are shared with TRBD1. The CDR3 is 19 amino acids. The junction had 15 bases not matched to a gene; V was cut back by 6 bases and J by 0 bases. The germline V gene encodes CDR1 MDHEN and CDR2 SYDVKM. DNA of the CDR3: TGTGCCAGCAGACCGACCGGGACAGGCCTAAGCTCGAACACCGGGGAGCTGTTTTTT. Translating gives CASRPTGTGLSSNTGELFF.

This clonotype occurred a few times. The rearrangement links TRBV2 to TRBJ2-2, with D possibly TRBD2 on 5 matching bases. Germline V lookup: CDR1 SNHLY, CDR2 FYNNEI. The V end was cut by 7 bases, the J end by 6 bases, with 15 bases between. The CDR3 is 14 amino acids. CDR3 sequence (DNA): TGTGCCAGCAAATTTGGGAGTGGTGCCGGGGAGCTGTTTTTT. Encoded protein: CASKFGSGAGELFF.

This clonotype was seen many times. The rearrangement joins TRBV6-1 to TRBJ2-7; TRBD1 agrees at 8 bases. The CDR3 is 13 amino acids. Germline CDR1 reads MNHNS; CDR2 reads SASEGT. V lost 4 bases and J lost 5; bases outside the gene matches: 4. As DNA, the CDR3 is TGTGCCAGCAGTGGGACAGGGAAGGACGAGCAGTACTTC. It specifies CASSGTGKDEQYF.

This CDR3 reads CASSPGSTYNEQFF. The CDR3, as DNA: TGTGCCAGCAGCCCAGGGTCAACCTACAATGAGCAGTTCTTC. The chain employs TRBV7-3 and TRBJ2-1, with D maybe TRBD1 (5 bases). V was cut by 5 bases and J by 2 bases, with 10 bases left in between. Looked up from germline, CDR1 is SGHTA and CDR2 is FQGTGA. This CDR3 is built from 14 residues.

This clonotype appeared a few times. The chain carries TRBV7-2 and TRBJ1-1; D is unclear. Germline V CDR1 and CDR2: SGHTA, FQGNSA. CDR3 length: 16 residues. The V end lost 1 base, the J end lost 0 bases, and 12 bases lay between the germline ends. CDR3 sequence: CASSLDRLRMNTEAFF. CDR3 DNA sequence: TGTGCCAGCAGCTTAGACCGACTACGAATGAACACTGAAGCTTTCTTT.

This clonotype was observed a few times. The chain recombines TRBV7-2 with TRBJ2-7; D possibly uses TRBD1 or TRBD2 (5 bases each). Trimming left V 1 base short and J 6 bases short, with 22 bases between. This CDR3 comprises 17 residues. Germline V CDR1 and CDR2: SGHTA, FQGNSA. DNA of the CDR3: TGTGCCAGCAGCTTAGGCGTCCTACCGGGACCGCCCGCCGAGCAGTACTTC. Translation gives CASSLGVLPGPPAEQYF.

The CDR3 coding sequence is TGTGCCAGCAGGGCCAACGGACTACTTCGCTACGAGCAGTACTTC. Protein sequence: CASRANGLLRYEQYF. The rearrangement uses TRBV27 and TRBJ2-7, with D perhaps matching TRBD2 (6 bases). The CDR3 length is 15 residues. From germline, CDR1 is MNHEY and CDR2 SMNVEV (reference sequence). Trimming pared 6 bases from V and 3 bases from J, leaving 18 bases between.

As for this clonotype: A read error is likely, as this CDR3 ends without the conserved phenylalanine or tryptophan. The rearrangement joins TRBV19 to TRBJ2-2; TRBD2 aligns across 11 bases. Per the germline V gene, CDR1 is LNHDA and CDR2 is SQIVND (reference sequence). With 7 bases clipped from V and 7 bases from J, the junction kept 8 bases outside the gene matches. This CDR3 comprises 15 residues. CDR3 protein: CASTELAGAVGELFL. In DNA form, the CDR3 reads TGTGCCAGTACCGAACTAGCGGGAGCGGTCGGGGAGCTGTTTCTT.

This clonotype appeared a few times. The J gene is TRBJ1-5, the V gene TRBV19; maybe TRBD1 (5 bases). The germline V gene has CDR1 LNHDA and CDR2 SQIVND (reference sequence). The V end lost 9 bases, the J end lost 5 bases, and 20 bases lay between the germline ends. This CDR3 has 15 amino acids. This CDR3 reads CASRPTHTGYQPQHF. The DNA of the CDR3 is TGTGCCAGCCGCCCAACGCATACAGGTTATCAGCCCCAGCATTTT.